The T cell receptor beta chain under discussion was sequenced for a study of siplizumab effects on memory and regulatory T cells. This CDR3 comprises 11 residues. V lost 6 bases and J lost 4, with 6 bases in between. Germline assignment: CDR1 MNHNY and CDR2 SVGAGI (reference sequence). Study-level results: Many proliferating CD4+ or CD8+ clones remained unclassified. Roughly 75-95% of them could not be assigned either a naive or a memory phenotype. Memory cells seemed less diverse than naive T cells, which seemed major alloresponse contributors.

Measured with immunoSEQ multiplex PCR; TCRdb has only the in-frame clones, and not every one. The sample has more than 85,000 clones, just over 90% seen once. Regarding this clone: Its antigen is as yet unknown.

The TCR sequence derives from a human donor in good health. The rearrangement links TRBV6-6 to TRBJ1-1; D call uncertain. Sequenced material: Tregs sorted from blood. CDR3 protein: CASRPSTEAFF. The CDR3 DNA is TGTGCCAGCAGGCCAAGCACTGAAGCTTTCTTT.